This T cell receptor beta chain originates from a study of blood T cell repertoires in COVID-19. As for the study in general: Whether acute or convalescent, the COVID-19 samples came from the United States, Italy and Spain. In each case, the material was cDNA or gDNA derived from T cells, B-cell-depleted T cells, or PBMCs.

In the authors' workflow: Reference gene primer amplification gave nucleated cell count estimates. The table came from immunoSEQ multiplex PCR; TCRdb's copy has only in-frame clones and leaves some out. D and trimming were read from the DNA, whereas the V and J calls and clone size are those reported in that table. The sample lists about 270,000 clones, around nine tenths occurring once. This clone appeared a single time. This receptor was identified in a man in his forties or fifties who had recovered from COVID-19. Sequenced material: peripheral blood.

CDR3 sequence: CASSLRTGVGYTF. The CDR3 DNA follows: TGTGCCAGCAGTTTAAGGACAGGAGTCGGCTACACCTTC. The V and J genes are TRBV12-3 or TRBV12-4 and TRBJ1-2; 7 positions agree with TRBD1. V was pared by 2 bases and J by 8 bases, with 5 bases of the junction left unmatched. The CDR3 spans 13 residues.